This TCR beta chain is drawn from a study of spatial heterogeneity in lung cancer. Time point defined: blood at routine non-recurrence follow-up after resection. TCRdb used MiXCR to reprocess the 5' RACE reads, holding one entry per CDR3 protein. The sample has around 20,000 distinct CDR3 sequences, approximately 8.5% seen once. This clonotype has ten or more counts. This receptor was identified in a male donor with early-stage non-small cell lung cancer. The sequencing used PBMCs, collected at follow-up.

As DNA, the CDR3 is TGTGCCAGCAGTTTGGTGGCTAACTATGGCTACACCTTC. Translating it yields CASSLVANYGYTF. This sequence joins TRBV12-3 or TRBV12-4 and TRBJ1-2, with D hard to call. V was cut by 3 bases and J by 0 bases, with 5 bases left in between. The CDR3 extends over 13 amino acids.